The 16 T cell receptor beta chains given below trace back to one sample, sequenced in a study of PD-1 blockade in classical Hodgkin lymphoma. Every one of the patients relapsed after autologous stem cell transplantation (brentuximab vedotin exposure was variable). Generated by immunoSEQ multiplex PCR, the TCRdb table keeps only in-frame clones and is missing some. The table has about 61,000 clones, approximately 92% seen once; the top ten hold approximately 15%. Sequencing was performed on peripheral blood mononuclear cells (PBMCs), taken at baseline. These receptors all come from a human donor with classical Hodgkin lymphoma.

The V and J genes are TRBV4-1 and TRBJ2-1; D may be TRBD2 (6 bases). The CDR3 runs 14 residues. Trimming removed 3 bases from V and 6 bases from J, with 12 bases in between. Germline CDR1 MGHRA, CDR2 YSYEKL. CDR3 sequence: CASSHGGDGNEQFF. CDR3 sequence (DNA): TGCGCCAGCAGCCACGGAGGGGACGGCAATGAGCAGTTCTTC.

The chain links TRBV25-1 to TRBJ1-3; weak D call: TRBD1 (6 bases). V was clipped by 5 bases and J by 2 bases, with 13 bases between them. The length of the CDR3 is 15 residues. The V gene's germline CDR1 is MGHDK and CDR2 SYGVNS. The CDR3, as DNA: TGTGCCAGCAGTAAGGGGGGGGCGGCTGGAAACACCATATATTTT. Translating gives CASSKGGAAGNTIYF.

The V call is TRBV6-1, the J call TRBJ2-1; 8 bases are shared with TRBD2. There are 13 residues in the CDR3. J gave up 7 bases and V 7 bases, and 6 bases lay outside the gene matches. The germline V gene has CDR1 MNHNS and CDR2 SASEGT. The CDR3 sequence: CASKAGGGNEQFF. The CDR3 coding sequence is TGTGCCAGCAAGGCGGGGGGTGGGAATGAGCAGTTCTTC.

This chain links TRBV2 with TRBJ2-3; TRBD1 might be the D (6 bases). Germline CDR1 SNHLY, CDR2 FYNNEI. V was trimmed by 8 bases and J by 2 bases, leaving 14 bases between them. The CDR3 sequence is 14 residues long. CDR3 protein: CASGQGTYTDTQYF. Here the CDR3 DNA reads TGTGCCAGCGGGCAGGGGACCTACACAGATACGCAGTATTTT. The variable domain in full, completed from reference TRBV2 and TRBJ2-3, reads EPEVTQTPSHQVTQMGQEVILRCVPISNHLYFYWYRQILGQKVEFLVSFYNNEISEKSEIFDDQFSVERPDGSNFTLKIRSTKLEDSAMYFCASGQGTYTDTQYFGPGTRLTVL.

The V and J genes are TRBV29-1 and TRBJ2-1; D not certain. CDR1 is SQVTM, CDR2 ANQGSEA, per germline. The CDR3 consists of 12 residues. V was shortened by 4 bases and J by 2 bases, with 6 bases between the two germline ends. The CDR3 loop reads CSVVPPYNEQFF. The CDR3 region has the DNA TGCAGCGTTGTCCCACCCTACAATGAGCAGTTCTTC.

V usage is TRBV2 and J usage is TRBJ1-2; the match to TRBD1 covers 7 bases. Germline assignment: CDR1 SNHLY and CDR2 FYNNEI. The CDR3 has 13 amino acids. The trim removed 6 bases at V and 3 bases at J, leaving 4 bases unmatched. This CDR3 is CASRGTDHYGYTF. DNA for the CDR3: TGTGCCAGCAGGGGGACAGACCACTATGGCTACACCTTC.

The chain links TRBV19 to TRBJ2-1, with D unclear. The CDR3 has 12 residues. V was shortened by 11 bases and J by 6 bases, with 14 bases between the two germline ends. Germline V gene sequence: CDR1 LNHDA, CDR2 SQIVND (reference sequence). The CDR3 reads CAVRSGSNEQFF. Written as DNA, the CDR3 is TGTGCCGTCAGATCAGGTTCCAATGAGCAGTTCTTC.

Written as DNA, the CDR3 is TGCGCCAGCAGTGAGTCGGAGAGTGAGGTCTACTCCTACAATGAGCAGTTCTTC. Protein: CASSESESEVYSYNEQFF. The rearrangement links TRBV10-1 to TRBJ2-1, with D unresolved. V lost 0 bases, J lost 0 bases, and 15 bases lay in between. CDR3 size: 18 residues. Germline values: CDR1 WNHNN, CDR2 SYGVQD (reference sequence).

The chain has TRBV7-3 and TRBJ1-1; D uncertain. The CDR3 is 12 residues long. CDR1 and CDR2 (germline): SGHTA, FQGTGA. The V and J ends lost 5 bases and 0 bases respectively, with 4 bases between them. CDR3 amino acids: CASSEMNTEAFF. CDR3 DNA: TGTGCCAGCAGCGAAATGAACACTGAAGCTTTCTTT.

The V and J genes are TRBV6-5 and TRBJ2-5; perhaps TRBD1 as D (6 bases). CDR3 size: 14 residues. V lost 2 bases to trimming and J lost 4 bases, with 11 bases between them. CDR1 MNHEY and CDR2 SVGAGI come from the germline V gene. The CDR3 DNA reads as TGTGCCAGCAGTTACGGGACATTGTCAGAGACCCAGTACTTC. Translated: CASSYGTLSETQYF.

This chain connects TRBV6-5 to TRBJ2-5, with TRBD1 as a possible D gene (5 bases). V was clipped by 2 bases and J by 5 bases, with 6 bases between them. There are 12 residues in the CDR3. Germline V gene sequence: CDR1 MNHEY, CDR2 SVGAGI. The CDR3 nucleotides are TGTGCCAGCAGTTACGGGGCGGAGACCCAGTACTTC. Its protein product is CASSYGAETQYF.

The CDR3 nucleotides read TGCGCCAGCAGCCAAGAGGGGGGACTAGACGAGCAGTACTTC. Encoded protein: CASSQEGGLDEQYF. The chain recombines TRBV4-1 with TRBJ2-7; 8 positions match TRBD2. Germline CDR1 is MGHRA and CDR2 is YSYEKL. This CDR3 contains 14 residues. Trimming took 0 bases from V and 5 from J; bases not matched to a gene: 3.

The gene calls are TRBV5-5 and TRBJ1-3; D is ambiguous. Germline V gene sequence: CDR1 SGHKS, CDR2 YYEKEE (reference sequence). V was shortened by 1 base and J by 0 bases, with 11 bases between the two germline ends. There are 16 residues in the CDR3. The CDR3, as DNA: TGTGCCAGCAGCTTGAGAATGCCTAACTCTGGAAACACCATATATTTT. Amino acids: CASSLRMPNSGNTIYF.

The chain recombines TRBV29-1 with TRBJ2-1; D is perhaps TRBD1 (6 bases). Germline V CDR1 and CDR2: SQVTM, ANQGSEA. This CDR3 has 16 amino acids. V was shortened by 6 bases and J by 0 bases, with 18 bases between the two germline ends. CDR3 sequence (DNA): TGCAGCGTCGTCGACACAGGGCCGAGCTCCTACAATGAGCAGTTCTTC. It is translated as CSVVDTGPSSYNEQFF.

This clone was seen more than once but under ten times. The genes are TRBV13 and TRBJ2-1, with 8 bases fitting TRBD1. This CDR3 comprises 13 residues. Germline loops: CDR1 PRHDT, CDR2 FYEKMQ (reference sequence). V trimming: 4 bases; J trimming: 7 bases; junction bases outside the gene matches: 3. The chain's CDR3 is CASSSTGGNEQFF. The CDR3, as DNA: TGTGCCAGCAGCTCTACAGGGGGGAATGAGCAGTTCTTC.

The chain has TRBV6-5 and TRBJ2-7; D unresolved. Germline V gives CDR1 MNHEY, CDR2 SVGAGI. V was clipped by 0 bases and J by 0 bases, with 3 bases between them. The CDR3 is 13 amino acids. CDR3 DNA: TGTGCCAGCAGTTACTCAATCTCCTACGAGCAGTACTTC. This encodes CASSYSISYEQYF.